This T cell receptor (beta chain) was obtained from a study of CD8 T cells in ankylosing spondylitis. V lost 4 bases and J 3 bases, leaving 10 bases between the germline ends. The CDR3 spans 13 residues. The V gene's germline CDR1 is LGHDT and CDR2 YNNKEL (reference sequence). In TCRdb, the 5' RACE reads were re-called with MiXCR into one record per CDR3 protein. This table has 200,000 to 250,000 distinct CDR3 sequences, about 10% appearing once. Sequencing input: blood, either unsorted or a sorted T cell fraction (not recorded which). This rearrangement joins TRBV3-1 to TRBJ2-7, with D possibly being TRBD2 (6 bases). The sequence was collected from a male donor with ankylosing spondylitis or in good health (not recorded which). CDR3 loop: CASSRTSYYEQYF. The CDR3 DNA follows: TGTGCCAGCAGCCGAACTAGCTACTACGAGCAGTACTTC.